Many counts were recorded for the clone carrying this T cell receptor beta chain. The data were taken from a study of metastatic and nonmetastatic thyroid tumors. Via MiXCR, TCRdb re-called the PCR reads. The sample lists 72,000 or so clones, roughly 18% occurring once. Treatment of any kind had been given to no patient before thyroid surgery. Germline V gives CDR1 SQVTM, CDR2 ANQGSEA. V lost 7 bases and J lost 3; bases outside the gene matches: 6. CDR3 length: 14 residues. Sequences were obtained from blood. The chain carries TRBV29-1 and TRBJ1-3; 10 bases agree with TRBD1. The clonotype comes from a female donor with papillary thyroid cancer or a benign thyroid nodule (not recorded which). Some clones in this sample may be carry-over from other donors' samples. This chain's CDR3 is CSARQGALGNTIYF. CDR3 sequence (DNA): TGCAGCGCAAGACAGGGGGCGCTTGGAAACACCATATATTTT.